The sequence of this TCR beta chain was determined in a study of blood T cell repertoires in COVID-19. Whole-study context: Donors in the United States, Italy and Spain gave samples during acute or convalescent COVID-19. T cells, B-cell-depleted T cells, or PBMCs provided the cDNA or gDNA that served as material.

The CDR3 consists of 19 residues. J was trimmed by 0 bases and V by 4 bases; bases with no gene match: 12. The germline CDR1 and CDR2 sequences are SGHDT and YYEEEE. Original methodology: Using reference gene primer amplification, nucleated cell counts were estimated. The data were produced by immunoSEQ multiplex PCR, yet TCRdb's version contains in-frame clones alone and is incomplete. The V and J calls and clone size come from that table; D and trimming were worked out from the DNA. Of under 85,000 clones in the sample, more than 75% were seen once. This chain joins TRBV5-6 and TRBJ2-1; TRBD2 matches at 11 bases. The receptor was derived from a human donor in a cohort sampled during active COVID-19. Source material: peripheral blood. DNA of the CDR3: TGTGCCAGCAGCCCGAGGGTAGCGGGGGGGCCAAGCTCCTACAATGAGCAGTTCTTC. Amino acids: CASSPRVAGGPSSYNEQFF.